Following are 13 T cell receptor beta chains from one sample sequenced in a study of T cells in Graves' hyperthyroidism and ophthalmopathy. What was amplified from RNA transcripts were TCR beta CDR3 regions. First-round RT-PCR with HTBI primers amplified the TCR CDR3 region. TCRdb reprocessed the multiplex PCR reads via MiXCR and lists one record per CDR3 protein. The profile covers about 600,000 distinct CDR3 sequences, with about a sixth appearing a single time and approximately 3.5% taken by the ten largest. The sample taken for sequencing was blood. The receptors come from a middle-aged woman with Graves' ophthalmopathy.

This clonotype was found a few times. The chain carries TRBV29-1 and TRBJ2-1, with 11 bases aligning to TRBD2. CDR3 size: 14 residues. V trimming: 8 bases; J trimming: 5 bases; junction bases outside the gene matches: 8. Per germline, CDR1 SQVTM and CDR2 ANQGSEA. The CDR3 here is CSIPGTSGHNEQFF. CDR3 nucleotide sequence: TGCAGCATACCCGGGACTAGCGGTCACAATGAGCAGTTCTTC.

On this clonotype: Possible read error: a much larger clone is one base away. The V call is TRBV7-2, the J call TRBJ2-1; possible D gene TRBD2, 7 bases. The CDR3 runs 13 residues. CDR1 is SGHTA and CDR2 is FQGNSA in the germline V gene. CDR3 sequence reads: CASSSGGAVEQLF. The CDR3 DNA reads TGTGCCAGCAGCTCTGGGGGGGCAGTTGAGCAGCTCTTC.

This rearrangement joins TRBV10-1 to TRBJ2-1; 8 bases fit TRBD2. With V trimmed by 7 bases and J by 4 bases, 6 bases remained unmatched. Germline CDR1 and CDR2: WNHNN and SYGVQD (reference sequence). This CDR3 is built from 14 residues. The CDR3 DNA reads TGCGCCAGCAATAAGCGGGAGACATACAATGAGCAGTTCTTC. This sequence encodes CASNKRETYNEQFF.

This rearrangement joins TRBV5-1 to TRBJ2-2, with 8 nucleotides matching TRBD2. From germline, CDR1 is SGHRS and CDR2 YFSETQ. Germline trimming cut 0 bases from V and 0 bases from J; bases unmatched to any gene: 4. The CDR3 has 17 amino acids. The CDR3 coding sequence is TGCGCCAGCAGCTTGGGAGCGGGGGCCCCGAACACCGGGGAGCTGTTTTTT. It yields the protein CASSLGAGAPNTGELFF.

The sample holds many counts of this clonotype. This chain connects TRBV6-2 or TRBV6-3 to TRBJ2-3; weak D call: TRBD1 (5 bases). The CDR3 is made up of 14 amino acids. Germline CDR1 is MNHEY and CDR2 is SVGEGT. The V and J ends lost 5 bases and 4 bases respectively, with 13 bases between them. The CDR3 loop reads CASSRDSEADTQYF. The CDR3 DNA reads TGTGCCAGCAGTCGTGACAGCGAGGCAGATACGCAGTATTTT.

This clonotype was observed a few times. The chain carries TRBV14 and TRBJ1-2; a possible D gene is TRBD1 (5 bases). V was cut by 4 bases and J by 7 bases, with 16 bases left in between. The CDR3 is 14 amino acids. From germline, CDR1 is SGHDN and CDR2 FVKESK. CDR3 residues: CASSRGFGASGYTF. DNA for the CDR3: TGTGCCAGCAGCCGTGGGTTTGGGGCTAGTGGCTACACCTTC.

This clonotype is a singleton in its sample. CDR3 DNA sequence: TGTGCCAGCAGCTTATTAGAAGGGCGGCAGGCGGCCTACGAGCAGTACTTC. Translated: CASSLLEGRQAAYEQYF. The J gene is TRBJ2-7, the V gene TRBV7-8; D is undetermined. The length of the CDR3 is 17 residues. CDR1 and CDR2 (germline): SGHVS, FQNEAQ. The V and J ends lost 2 bases and 2 bases respectively, with 19 bases between them.

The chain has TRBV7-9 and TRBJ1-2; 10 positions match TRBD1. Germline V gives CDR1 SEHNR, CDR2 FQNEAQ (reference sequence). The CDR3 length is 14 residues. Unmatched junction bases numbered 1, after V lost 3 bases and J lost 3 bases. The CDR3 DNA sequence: TGTGCCAGCAGCTTCGACAGGGGGCACTATGGCTACACCTTC. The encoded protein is CASSFDRGHYGYTF.

The CDR3 is CAWSAHRVSYGYTF. Written as DNA, the CDR3 is TGTGCCTGGAGTGCCCACAGGGTTTCATATGGCTACACCTTC. The chain couples TRBV30 to TRBJ1-2; a weak D match, TRBD1 (6 bases). Trimming stripped 1 base from V and 5 bases from J, with 14 bases between. Germline V lookup: CDR1 GTSNPN, CDR2 SVGIG (reference sequence). The CDR3 is 14 amino acids.

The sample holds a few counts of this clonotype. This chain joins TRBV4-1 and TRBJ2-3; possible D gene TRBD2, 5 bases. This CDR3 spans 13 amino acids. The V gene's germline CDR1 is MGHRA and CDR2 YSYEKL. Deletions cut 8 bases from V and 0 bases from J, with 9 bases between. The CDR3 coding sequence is TGCGCCAGCGGGAGTGTGAGCACAGATACGCAGTATTTT. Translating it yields CASGSVSTDTQYF.

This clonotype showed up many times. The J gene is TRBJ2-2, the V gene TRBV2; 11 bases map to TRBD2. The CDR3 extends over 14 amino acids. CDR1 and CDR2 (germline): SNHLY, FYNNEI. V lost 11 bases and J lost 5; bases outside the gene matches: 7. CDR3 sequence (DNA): TGTGCCGGGCGGCTAGCGGGAGGTACCGGGGAGCTGTTTTTT. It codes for CAGRLAGGTGELFF.

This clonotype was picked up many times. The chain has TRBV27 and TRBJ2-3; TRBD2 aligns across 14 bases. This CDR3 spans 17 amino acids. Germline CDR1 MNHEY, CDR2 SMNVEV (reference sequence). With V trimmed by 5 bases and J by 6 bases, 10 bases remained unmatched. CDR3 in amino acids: CASSILPGLAGVDTQYF. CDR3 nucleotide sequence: TGTGCCAGCAGTATTCTACCGGGACTAGCGGGAGTTGATACGCAGTATTTT.

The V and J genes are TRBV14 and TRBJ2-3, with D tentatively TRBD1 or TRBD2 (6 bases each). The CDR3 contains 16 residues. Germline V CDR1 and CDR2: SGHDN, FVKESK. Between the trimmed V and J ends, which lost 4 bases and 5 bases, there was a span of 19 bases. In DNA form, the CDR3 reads TGTGCCAGCAGCCGACCGGGACTTATAGGGGGAGATACGCAGTATTTT. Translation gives CASSRPGLIGGDTQYF.